The rows below give T cell receptor beta chains drawn from one sample of a study of CD8 T cells in Susac syndrome. TCRdb independently ran MiXCR on the immunoSEQ multiplex PCR reads; one entry per CDR3 protein. The sample contains 250,000 to 300,000 distinct CDR3 sequences, 85% of which appear only once. Source material: CD8+ T cells from PBMCs. The receptors originated from a human donor with multiple sclerosis. Both conserved end residues are part of each CDR3. The D gene is left open where the match is weak. Clone size appears in some rows only: once, few, many, or a class for an expanded clone.

V	size	J	D	DNA	CDR3
TRBV5-1	.	TRBJ1-2	.	TGCGCCAGCAGCTTGGTTGCGGACAGCCTCAACTATGGCTACACCTTC	CASSLVADSLNYGYTF
TRBV29-1	few	TRBJ2-1	.	TGCAGCGTTTTAACGGGGGATGTCAATGAGCAGTTCTTC	CSVLTGDVNEQFF
TRBV20-1	.	TRBJ2-7	.	TGCAGTGCTAGGGGGTACGAGCAGTACTTC	CSARGYEQYF
TRBV28	once	TRBJ2-7	TRBD2	TGTGCCAGCAGGTCCCAGCTAGCGGTACTCTACGAGCAGTACTTC	CASRSQLAVLYEQYF
TRBV19	.	TRBJ2-5	.	TGTGCCAGTAGTCTCCGGACAGTCCTCGCAGAGACCCAGTACTTC	CASSLRTVLAETQYF
TRBV20-1	.	TRBJ2-5	TRBD2	TGCAGTGCTAGAGCCCCAACTAGCGGGAGGGACCAAGAGACCCAGTACTTC	CSARAPTSGRDQETQYF
TRBV30	.	TRBJ2-3	.	TGTGCCTGGAGTCTGACTGCAACCACAGATACGCAGTATTTT	CAWSLTATTDTQYF
TRBV4-3	.	TRBJ2-7	.	TGCGCCAGCAGCCAAGAGTCCCCGGCCGCCTACGAGCAGTACTTC	CASSQESPAAYEQYF
TRBV19	.	TRBJ2-2	.	TGTGCCAGCAGCAATCACGAGGGGGGGATCAACACCGGGGAGCTGTTTTTT	CASSNHEGGINTGELFF
TRBV4-1	.	TRBJ1-2	TRBD1	TGCGCCAGCAGCCAGCGGGACAGGGGTTTTTATCAGTCCTTTGGCTACACCTTC	CASSQRDRGFYQSFGYTF
TRBV29-1	.	TRBJ2-1	.	TGCAGCGTTGTGGTGGGGGAGCAGTTCTTC	CSVVVGEQFF
TRBV29-1	few	TRBJ2-7	TRBD1	TGCAGCGTTGAGGATCGCGGGACAGGGGAATACGAGCAGTACTTC	CSVEDRGTGEYEQYF
TRBV20-1	.	TRBJ1-2	.	TGCAGTGTCCCGCCCCAGGGGAGCGACTATGGCTACACCTTC	CSVPPQGSDYGYTF
TRBV28	.	TRBJ2-3	TRBD2	TGTGCCAGCAGTCAGACTAGCGGGAGCACAGATACGCAGTATTTT	CASSQTSGSTDTQYF
TRBV4-3	.	TRBJ1-2	.	TGCGCCAGCAGCCAAGACCTCCAGGGCAACTATGGCTACACCTTC	CASSQDLQGNYGYTF
TRBV15	.	TRBJ2-3	.	TGTGCCACCAGCAGAGATCGGTCCCGTCCCTCCAGGGACGATACGCAGTATTTT	CATSRDRSRPSRDDTQYF
TRBV28	.	TRBJ1-5	.	TGTGCCAGCAGTTACGACTTGTATCAGCCCCAGCATTTT	CASSYDLYQPQHF
TRBV10-1	.	TRBJ2-4	TRBD2	TGCGCCAGCAGATATAGCGGGAGGGCCTCGCTAGCCAAAAACATTCAGTACTTC	CASRYSGRASLAKNIQYF
TRBV28	.	TRBJ2-2	.	TGTGCCAGCAGACCGACTAGGAACAGCGGGGAGCTGTTTTTT	CASRPTRNSGELFF
TRBV6-5	.	TRBJ2-7	.	TGTGCCAGCAGTTATAGCGGTTATACCTCCTACGAGCAGTACTTC	CASSYSGYTSYEQYF
TRBV28	.	TRBJ2-7	.	TGTGCCAGCGGAAGGGGGTACTACGAGCAGTACTTC	CASGRGYYEQYF
TRBV9	.	TRBJ1-2	TRBD1	TGTGCCAGCAGCAACCAGGACAGGCGATATGGCTACACCTTC	CASSNQDRRYGYTF
TRBV12-3/TRBV12-4	.	TRBJ2-1	TRBD1	TGTGCCAGCAGTTTCTCGACAGGGGAGCGCTACAATGAGCAGTTCTTC	CASSFSTGERYNEQFF
TRBV7-9	.	TRBJ2-2	.	TGTGCCAGCAGCTTCGGTACCCAAACTGCTCGGGACGGGGAGCTGTTTTTT	CASSFGTQTARDGELFF
TRBV7-9	.	TRBJ2-1	TRBD2	TGTGCCAGCAGCTCCCGGACTAGCGGGAGTTGGTATGAGCAGTTCTTC	CASSSRTSGSWYEQFF
TRBV6-5	.	TRBJ2-1	TRBD2	TGTGCCAGCAGTTCCTACCCGAACACCGGGACTAGCTTCAATGAGCAGTTCTTC	CASSSYPNTGTSFNEQFF
TRBV5-4	few	TRBJ2-7	TRBD2	TGTGCCAGCAGCTGGAGACTAGCGGGGTACGAGCAGTACTTC	CASSWRLAGYEQYF
TRBV6-1	few	TRBJ2-2	TRBD1	TGTGCCAGCAGCCTGGGACAGGGATACACCGGGGAGCTGTTTTTT	CASSLGQGYTGELFF
TRBV9	.	TRBJ2-3	.	TGTGCCAGCAGCGTATCGGGCAGCCTCACAGATACGCAGTATTTT	CASSVSGSLTDTQYF
TRBV11-2	once	TRBJ1-4	.	TGTGCCAGCAGCCCCATAGTGGAGGAAAAACTGTTTTTT	CASSPIVEEKLFF
TRBV27	.	TRBJ2-7	.	TGTGCCAGCAGCCCGTCGACAGTCCCCTACGAGCAGTACTTC	CASSPSTVPYEQYF
TRBV4-3	.	TRBJ2-1	.	TGCGCCAGCAGCCAAGATGGCTCGGGGTCCTACAATGAGCAGTTCTTC	CASSQDGSGSYNEQFF
TRBV7-9	.	TRBJ2-1	TRBD2	TGTGCCAGCAGCTTAGGAGGACTAGAAGGCTCCTACAATGAGCAGTTCTTC	CASSLGGLEGSYNEQFF
TRBV7-9	.	TRBJ2-7	.	TGTGCCAGCAGCTTAAATCCCAGGGTAGGCGGGTACTACTACGAGCAGTACTTC	CASSLNPRVGGYYYEQYF
TRBV15	.	TRBJ2-3	.	TGTGCCACCAGCAGTTTATCCGGGGATACGCAGTATTTT	CATSSLSGDTQYF
TRBV20-1	.	TRBJ2-7	.	TGCAGTGCCACAGTGACCCCTAAGGTGGGAAACGCAGGGGACTACGAGCAGTACTTC	CSATVTPKVGNAGDYEQYF
TRBV19	.	TRBJ2-7	.	TGTGCCAGTAGTATAGATGCCGGCAAGACCTACGAGCAGTACTTC	CASSIDAGKTYEQYF
TRBV28	.	TRBJ2-7	TRBD2	TGTGCCAGCAGTTTAATGGGACTAGCGGGAGGATTATCCTACGAGCAGTACTTC	CASSLMGLAGGLSYEQYF
TRBV11-2	.	TRBJ2-7	TRBD1	TGTGCCAGCTTGACAGCCGGGACAGGGGACCACGAGCAGTACTTC	CASLTAGTGDHEQYF
TRBV4-3	.	TRBJ2-7	TRBD2	TGCGCCAGCAGCCAGGGTACTAGCGGACACTACGAGCAGTACTTC	CASSQGTSGHYEQYF
TRBV4-3	once	TRBJ2-1	.	TGCGCCAGCAGCCAAGGTTCGGGGAACAATGAGCAGTTCTTC	CASSQGSGNNEQFF
TRBV4-3	.	TRBJ2-3	.	TGCGCCAGCAGCCAAGCGCAGAGTTACACAGATACGCAGTATTTT	CASSQAQSYTDTQYF
TRBV28	.	TRBJ2-7	TRBD1	TGTGCCAGCAGTGACAGGGTCGAGCAGTACTTC	CASSDRVEQYF
TRBV21-1	.	TRBJ2-1	.	TGTGCCAGCAGCACTCAAAAACAGGGGGCGCTAGCAAATGAGCAGTTCTTC	CASSTQKQGALANEQFF
TRBV19	.	TRBJ2-1	.	TGTGCCAGTAGTATTTTCGGGCTCACCTACAATGAGCAGTTCTTC	CASSIFGLTYNEQFF
TRBV9	.	TRBJ2-7	TRBD1	TGTGCCAGCAGCCCGGGACAGGAATACGAGCAGTACTTC	CASSPGQEYEQYF
TRBV5-4	.	TRBJ2-1	.	TGTGCCAGCAGCCACACAGGGCACGAGCAGTTCTTC	CASSHTGHEQFF
TRBV28	once	TRBJ2-5	TRBD2	TGTGCCAGCAGTTGGTTGGGCGGGAGCCCCGAGGATGGAATAGAGACCCAGTACTTC	CASSWLGGSPEDGIETQYF
TRBV11-2	.	TRBJ2-7	.	TGTGCCAGCAGCTTAGAATCCCCTAGATCCTACGAGCAGTACTTC	CASSLESPRSYEQYF
TRBV19	.	TRBJ2-1	TRBD1	TGTGCCAGTAGTACCGGGGACAGGATAAGGGTCTTC	CASSTGDRIRVF
TRBV19	once	TRBJ1-1	.	TGTGCCAGTAGTATCGACATCGAGGGGACTGAAGCTTTCTTT	CASSIDIEGTEAFF
TRBV29-1	.	TRBJ2-7	TRBD2	TGCAGCGTTGAAGGGCTGATCGCGGGAGGTGCCTACGAGCAGTACTTC	CSVEGLIAGGAYEQYF